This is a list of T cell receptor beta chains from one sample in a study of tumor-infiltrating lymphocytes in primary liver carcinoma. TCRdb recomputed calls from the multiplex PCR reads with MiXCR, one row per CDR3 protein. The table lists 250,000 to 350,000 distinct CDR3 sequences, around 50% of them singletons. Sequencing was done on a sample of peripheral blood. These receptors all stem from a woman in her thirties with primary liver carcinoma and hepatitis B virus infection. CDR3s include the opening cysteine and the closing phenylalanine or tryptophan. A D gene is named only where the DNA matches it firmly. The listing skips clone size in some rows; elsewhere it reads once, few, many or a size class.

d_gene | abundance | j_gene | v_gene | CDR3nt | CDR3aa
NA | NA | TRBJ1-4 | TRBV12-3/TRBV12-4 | TGTGCCAGCAGACCGGGGTTAGCTAATGAAAAACTGTTTTTT | CASRPGLANEKLFF
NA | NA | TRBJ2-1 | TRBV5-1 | TGCGCCAGCACCATAGACCCCGGCTCCTACAATGAGCAGTTCTTC | CASTIDPGSYNEQFF
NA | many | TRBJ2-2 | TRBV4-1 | TGCGCCAGCAGCCTGACCAAGAAATGGACGTCGAACACCGGGGAGCTGTTTTTT | CASSLTKKWTSNTGELFF
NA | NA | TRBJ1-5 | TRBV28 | TGTGTCAGCAGTCTAGGCGGGACTAAGCGCAATCAGCCCCAGCATTTT | CVSSLGGTKRNQPQHF
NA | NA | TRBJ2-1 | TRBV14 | TGTGCCAGCAGCTCGGGACTCCAGCAGTTCTTC | CASSSGLQQFF
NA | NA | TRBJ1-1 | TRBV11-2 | TGTGCCAGCAGCCCGGGGTGGGACACTGAAGCTTTCTTT | CASSPGWDTEAFF
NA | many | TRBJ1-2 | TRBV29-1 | TGCAGCGCGGCTCCGCAGGGGCGGCTTGGCTACACCTTC | CSAAPQGRLGYTF
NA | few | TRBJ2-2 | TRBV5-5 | TGTGCCAGCAGCCCGATAGGGACCAACACCGGGGAGCTGTTTTTT | CASSPIGTNTGELFF
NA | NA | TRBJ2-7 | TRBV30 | TGTGCCTGGAGTAACAGGAGACCCTCGTACGAGCAGTACTTC | CAWSNRRPSYEQYF
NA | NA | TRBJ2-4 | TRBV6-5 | TGTGCCAGCAGCCGTCAAGGGGCGGCCAAAAACATTCAGTACTTC | CASSRQGAAKNIQYF
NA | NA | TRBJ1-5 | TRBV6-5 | TGTGCCAGCAGTTACGGGCAGGGAGAGGGGCCCCATCATTTT | CASSYGQGEGPHHF
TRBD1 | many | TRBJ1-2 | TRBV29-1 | TGCAGCGTTGAATCCGGGACAGGGCCCTATGGCTACACCTTC | CSVESGTGPYGYTF
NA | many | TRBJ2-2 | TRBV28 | TGTGCCAGCAGTCTCTTAGGGGAGGTCACCGGGGAGCTGTTTTTT | CASSLLGEVTGELFF
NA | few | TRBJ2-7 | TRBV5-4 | TGTGCCAGCAGTCCATCACCCGTAAGCTCCTACGAGCAGTACTTC | CASSPSPVSSYEQYF
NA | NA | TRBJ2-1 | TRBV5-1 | TGCACCAGCAGCTCAGATTTAGCATCCCCTCCTCGGGAGCAGTTCTTC | CTSSSDLASPPREQFF
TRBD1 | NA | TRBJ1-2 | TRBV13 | TGTACCAGCAGCTTAGGGACAGGGGGCGGCATTTATGGCTACACCTTC | CTSSLGTGGGIYGYTF